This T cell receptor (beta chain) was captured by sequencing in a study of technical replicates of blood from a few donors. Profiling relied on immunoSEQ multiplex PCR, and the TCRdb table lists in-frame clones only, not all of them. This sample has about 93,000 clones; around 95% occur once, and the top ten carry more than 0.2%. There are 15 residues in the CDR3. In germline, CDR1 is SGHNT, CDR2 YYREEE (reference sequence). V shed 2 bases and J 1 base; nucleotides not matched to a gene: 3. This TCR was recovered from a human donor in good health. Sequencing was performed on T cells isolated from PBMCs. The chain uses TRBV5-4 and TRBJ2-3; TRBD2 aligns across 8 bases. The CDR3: CASSFGAGGTDTQYF. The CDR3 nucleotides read TGTGCCAGCAGCTTCGGAGCGGGGGGCACAGATACGCAGTATTTT.